What follows is one TCR beta chain and its context. What antigen it recognizes has not been identified. It has no much larger one-base neighbor in the sample; base qualities were not kept. The sample originates from a study of T cell responses to AZD1222 COVID-19 vaccine (dated by TCRdb to about 2021). About the investigation overall: AZD1222 recipients whose second dose came at about 4 weeks and those whose second dose came at about 12 weeks were combined into one group, since spike-specific TCR depth and breadth did not differ between the two schedules. Trial participants were enrolled into age subgroups of 18-55, 56-69 and 70-plus years, which contained roughly 140, 27 and 60 TCR-sequenced participants, respectively. TCR sequencing covered fewer than 250 trial participants: about 210 given two doses of AZD1222 and 26 given two doses of MenACWY control vaccine. General findings and caveats noted by the study authors: The vaccine-associated CD4 TCRs covered the entire spike protein, and the dominant responses fell in regions 160-218 and 743-854. Only six AZD1222 recipients were SARS-CoV-2 seropositive at baseline, limiting conclusions about previously exposed vaccinees. Because no day 14 peak-response samples were available, repertoires were characterized only after the peak T cell response. In the small 56-69-year group, the increase in depth fell short of significance, most likely because of low power. Reportedly, almost half of the unique spike-specific TCRs recognized epitopes lying outside the regions that are mutated in the B.1.351 and B.1.1.7 variants. Participants were mostly white British and included more females than males, and it was suggested by the authors that clonal diversity may have been underestimated. A significant rise in spike-specific TCR breadth and depth was observed after two AZD1222 doses relative to day 0 and relative to MenACWY recipients.

Taken with the paper, the label for time point translates to: baseline before first vaccination. The vaccinee samples were drawn from two UK trials, COV001 and COV002, one of which was a single-blind randomized controlled phase 2/3 trial testing AZD1222 (ChAdOx1 nCoV-19) in healthy adults. For TCRbeta chain sequencing, PBMC samples were collected from trial participants at day 0 and at day 28 after the second dose. V ends up 9 bases short and J 7 bases short, with an unmatched junction base count of 11. Including cysteine and phenylalanine, the CDR3 has 14 amino acids. The sequence is cut down to CDR3 DNA, 42 bases in frame from base 1. Looking up the germline V gene (reference sequence) yields CDR1 SEHNR and CDR2 FQNEAQ. The CDR3 regions of human TCRbeta chains were analyzed by immunosequencing. The published analysis was carried out like this. TCRs in the repertoires were matched against a reference library of SARS-CoV-2-specific TCRs that had been generated with the MIRA antigen-specificity platform. Breadth was defined as the fraction of unique TCRs that were SARS-CoV-2-associated. Depth was defined as the fraction of total T cells that were SARS-CoV-2-associated. Using the MIRA data, each spike-specific TCR was mapped to the spike region that the TCR reacts to and placed in a CD4 or CD8 class. Log10-transformed breadth and depth values were compared by one-way ANOVA with Sidak's multiple comparisons tests. Drawn from immuneACCESS, this table holds only the in-frame rearrangements with V and J called that TCRdb kept. Clones are partly lost; checked studies trace under half to an unresolved V gene and leave the rest unexplained. V and J calls and clone size come straight from that table; D and trimming were deduced from the DNA. This sample gives about 120,000 clones in total; 80% to 90% of them show up just once. The ten largest clonotypes hold about 7.4% of the sample.

Sequencing used peripheral blood, obtained on day 0 of AZD1222 vaccination. This TCR derives from an adult in good health. Rearrangement joined TRBV7-9 to TRBJ2-5; 10 central nucleotides agree with TRBD2. In nucleotides, the sequence is TGTGCCAGTACACAGCGGGAGGGGTCTCGGACCCAGTACTTC. The translation is CASTQREGSRTQYF.